These 11 T cell receptor beta chains share one sample of origin, sequenced in a study of technical replicates of blood from a few donors. This table comes from immunoSEQ multiplex PCR, and its TCRdb copy is limited to in-frame clones, with some not included. The repertoire holds 65,000 to 80,000 clones, with 95% to 98% as singletons. Sequences were obtained from T cells isolated from PBMCs. The receptor source for this set is a human donor in good health.

The CDR3 is CASSKRDRVNEKLFF. The CDR3 coding sequence is TGTGCCAGCAGCAAGAGGGACAGGGTGAATGAAAAACTGTTTTTT. This rearrangement joins TRBV14 to TRBJ1-4, with 9 bases matching TRBD1. The CDR3 loop spans 15 amino acids. The V segment lost 5 bases and the J segment 5 bases; nucleotides outside the gene matches: 6. Germline V CDR1 and CDR2: SGHDN, FVKESK.

The chain couples TRBV6-1 to TRBJ1-2; D uncertain. This CDR3 spans 13 amino acids. Looked up from germline, CDR1 is MNHNS and CDR2 is SASEGT. The V and J ends lost 10 bases and 6 bases respectively, with 18 bases between them. The CDR3 region is CATESRGLNGYTF. CDR3 nucleotide sequence: TGTGCCACCGAGAGTAGAGGTCTGAATGGCTACACCTTC.

The genes are TRBV6-5 and TRBJ1-5; D is possibly TRBD1 (6 bases). Germline assignment: CDR1 MNHEY and CDR2 SVGAGI. The ends were cut back, 6 bases at V and 6 bases at J, with 12 bases in the middle. The CDR3 loop spans 13 amino acids. The CDR3 bases are TGTGCCAGCAGCCCCACAGGGTCTCAGCCCCAGCATTTT. As protein: CASSPTGSQPQHF.

In nucleotides, the CDR3 is TGTGCCAGCGCCTCGAGTTCTTATGGCTACACCTTC. The encoded protein is CASASSSYGYTF. The chain uses TRBV2 and TRBJ1-2; the D is unclear. Germline V gene data show CDR1 as SNHLY and CDR2 as FYNNEI. The V gene lost 8 bases and the J gene lost 5 bases, with 12 bases spanning the gap. The CDR3 loop spans 12 amino acids.

The chain has TRBV6-5 and TRBJ2-1, with D perhaps matching TRBD1 (5 bases). V was cut by 5 bases and J by 7 bases, with 9 bases left in between. CDR3 size: 12 residues. Germline loops: CDR1 MNHEY, CDR2 SVGAGI. In DNA form, the CDR3 reads TGTGCCAGCAGTAGGGGCCTGAATGAGCAGTTCTTC. Translation gives CASSRGLNEQFF.

The chain employs TRBV4-3 and TRBJ1-5; D is possibly TRBD1 (6 bases). The V end lost 0 bases, the J end lost 2 bases, and 11 bases lay between the germline ends. Germline lookup yields CDR1 LGHNA and CDR2 YSLEER. This CDR3 has 16 residues. The CDR3 sequence: CASSQDLQGGNQPQHF. The CDR3 nucleotides read TGCGCCAGCAGCCAAGATCTACAGGGAGGCAATCAGCCCCAGCATTTT.

CDR3 sequence reads: CASSWTGESNIKPNTEAFF. CDR3 in DNA: TGCGCCAGCAGCTGGACAGGGGAATCCAACATTAAACCCAACACTGAAGCTTTCTTT. J is TRBJ1-1 and V is TRBV5-1; 9 nucleotides line up with TRBD1. The length of the CDR3 is 19 residues. Germline V gives CDR1 SGHRS, CDR2 YFSETQ. V lost 3 bases to trimming and J lost 2 bases; unmatched junction nucleotides: 17.

The rearrangement links TRBV4-1 to TRBJ2-7; possible D gene TRBD2, 6 bases. The CDR3 spans 14 residues. The germline V gene has CDR1 MGHRA and CDR2 YSYEKL. Trimming cost V 0 bases and J 3 bases, with 9 bases left between them. In DNA, the CDR3 is TGCGCCAGCAGCCAAGAAGGGGACTTCTACGAGCAGTACTTC. Its protein product is CASSQEGDFYEQYF.

This chain uses TRBV5-4 with TRBJ2-1, with D tentatively TRBD1 (5 bases). The germline V gene encodes CDR1 SGHNT and CDR2 YYREEE (reference sequence). V shed 4 bases and J shed 8 bases, with 13 bases lying between them. The CDR3 has 13 amino acids. In DNA form, the CDR3 reads TGTGCCAGCAGCACCGGACAAAGAGATGAGCAGTTCTTC. This gives the protein CASSTGQRDEQFF.

This rearrangement joins TRBV29-1 to TRBJ1-2; 8 bases map to TRBD1. V lost 3 bases, J lost 8 bases, and 2 bases stayed unmatched. The CDR3 contains 11 residues. Germline V gives CDR1 SQVTM, CDR2 ANQGSEA. The CDR3: CSVEAGGGYTF. The DNA of the CDR3 is TGCAGCGTTGAGGCAGGGGGCGGCTACACCTTC.

This clone was seen a single time. The DNA of the CDR3 is TGTGCCAGCAGCCCTATAAACAGGGGCCACGAGCAGTACTTC. Protein sequence: CASSPINRGHEQYF. V usage is TRBV28 and J usage is TRBJ2-7, with TRBD1 matching over 7 bases. This CDR3 has 14 amino acids. Germline CDR1 and CDR2: MDHEN and SYDVKM. V was clipped by 6 bases and J by 5 bases; unmatched bases: 10.